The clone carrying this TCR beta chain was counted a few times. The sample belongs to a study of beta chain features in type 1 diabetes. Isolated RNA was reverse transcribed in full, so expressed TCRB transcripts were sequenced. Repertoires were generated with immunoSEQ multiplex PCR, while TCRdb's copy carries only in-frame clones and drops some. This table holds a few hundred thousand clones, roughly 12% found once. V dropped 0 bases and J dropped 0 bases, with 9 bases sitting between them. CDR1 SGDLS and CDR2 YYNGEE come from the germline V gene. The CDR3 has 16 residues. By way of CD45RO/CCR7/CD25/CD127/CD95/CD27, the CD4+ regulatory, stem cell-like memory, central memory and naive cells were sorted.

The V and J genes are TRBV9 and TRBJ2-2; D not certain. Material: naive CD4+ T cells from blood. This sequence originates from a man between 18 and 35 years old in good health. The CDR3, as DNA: TGTGCCAGCAGCGTAGTTGTAGAACCGAACACCGGGGAGCTGTTTTTT. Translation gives CASSVVVEPNTGELFF.